This T cell receptor beta chain was identified in a study of blood T cells in healthy people across ages. Germline values: CDR1 KGHSH, CDR2 LQKENI. The CDR3 runs 14 residues. About this clonotype itself: Its target is unknown.

A J-beta primer mix and a sample-barcoded 5' primer were used in a second PCR of about 7 to 11 cycles. TCRdb re-derived calls from the 5' RACE reads in MiXCR, one entry per CDR3 protein. The sample records around 990,000 distinct CDR3 sequences, almost 25% being singletons. The study, taken as a whole, reports: In these data, TCR beta diversity tracked strongly with naive T cell percentage. Higher diversity and more naive CD4+ cells were features of long-lived donors, compared to aged donors.

Another study also made use of these data, one on T cells of mothers and their children. From that second work: Over 8 million reads per mother and roughly 3 million per child were obtained. Normalized overlap was always slightly, never significantly, higher in related than unrelated mother-child pairs.

The V gene is TRBV18, the J gene TRBJ2-5, with no clear D. The J call may be faulty, since TRBJ2-1 better matches the DNA end. The sample taken for sequencing was blood. This TCR came from a girl aged 2 to 10 in good health. The CDR3 DNA sequence: TGTGCCAGCTCACCAGGCCTAACCAACAATGAGCAGTTCTTC. As protein: CASSPGLTNNEQFF.